This T cell receptor (beta chain) was identified during a study of blood T cell repertoires in COVID-19. Assay: immunoSEQ multiplex PCR; the TCRdb copy retains only in-frame clones and omits some. The repertoire includes about 95,000 clones, about 80% of them detected once, and approximately 22% sits in the top ten. Germline V gene data show CDR1 as MNHEY and CDR2 as SMNVEV (reference sequence). V dropped 3 bases and J dropped 4; count of bases not matched to a gene: 5. The CDR3 length is 16 residues. The chain joins TRBV27 to TRBJ2-2, with 10 bases identical to TRBD2. The sequence came from a human donor in a cohort sampled during active COVID-19. Sequencing was done on a sample of peripheral blood. CDR3 sequence: CASSLLAGVSTGELFF. In nucleotides, the CDR3 is TGTGCCAGCAGTTTGCTAGCGGGAGTTAGCACCGGGGAGCTGTTTTTT.